This record concerns one T cell receptor beta chain sequence. Germline is not matched at one junction end, which may reflect a read error. The data are from a study of human T cells and chemical hapten exposure. TCRdb fed the RACE reads into MiXCR, producing one record per CDR3 protein. Among over 100,000 distinct CDR3 sequences listed, about 11% were seen once. This CDR3 is built from 12 residues. Germline V gene data show CDR1 as SGHDT and CDR2 as YYEEEE. Time point described: patch test 3, about 24 weeks after DPC sensitization. As to treatment: therapeutic diphenylcyclopropenone sensitization with weekly scalp DPC.

The TCR sequence derives from a woman aged 50 to 65 with alopecia areata. Some clones in this sample may be carry-over from other donors' samples. The source was whole blood, collected in connection with sensitization to the hapten diphenylcyclopropenone (DPC). The J gene is TRBJ2-1, the V gene TRBV5-6; D unresolved. DNA for the CDR3: TGTGCCAGCAGCAATAGGACGGTTGAGAAGTTCTTC. Translating it yields CASSNRTVEKFF.